These T cell receptor beta chains were read from a single sample in a study of cytomegalovirus exposure and HLA in healthy donors. Method: immunoSEQ multiplex PCR; TCRdb's copy keeps in-frame clones and lacks some. The table has 150,000 to 200,000 clones, 84% seen once. What was sequenced was PBMCs. Receptors originate from a man aged 18-30 years in good health and CMV-seronegative. CDR3s include the opening cysteine and the closing phenylalanine or tryptophan. A D gene is named only where the DNA matches it firmly. Clone size is stated in some rows and not others, as once, few, many or a class when expanded.

few,TRBV28,TRBD2,14,TRBJ2-1,CASSTSGSYNEQFF,TGTGCCAGCAGTACTAGCGGTTCCTACAATGAGCAGTTCTTC
.,TRBV28,TRBD1,14,TRBJ2-7,CASSPQGVSYEQYF,TGTGCCAGCAGTCCACAGGGGGTCAGCTACGAGCAGTACTTC
.,TRBV25-1,.,13,TRBJ1-2,CASSEYRDYGYTF,TGTGCCAGCAGTGAGTACAGGGACTATGGCTACACCTTC
.,TRBV28,TRBD1,14,TRBJ1-4,CASSFATGGEKLFF,TGTGCCAGCAGTTTCGCGACAGGGGGAGAAAAACTGTTTTTT
.,TRBV19,.,15,TRBJ2-7,CASITLWTVTYEQYF,TGTGCCAGTATCACTTTATGGACAGTAACCTACGAGCAGTACTTC
few,TRBV7-8,TRBD2,18,TRBJ2-1,CASSLSVGGTSWFNEQFF,TGTGCCAGCAGCTTATCGGTGGGTGGGACTAGCTGGTTCAATGAGCAGTTCTTC
.,TRBV18,.,18,TRBJ2-3,CASSPRSGGGTSTDTQYF,TGTGCCAGCTCACCAAGAAGTGGTGGGGGCACTAGCACAGATACGCAGTATTTT
once,TRBV30,.,13,TRBJ1-5,CAWSVTGNQPQHF,TGTGCCTGGAGTGTAACGGGCAATCAGCCCCAGCATTTT
.,TRBV19,TRBD1,16,TRBJ2-3,CASSIFGTDNTDTQYF,TGTGCCAGTAGTATATTCGGGACAGACAACACAGATACGCAGTATTTT
.,TRBV6-5,TRBD1,13,TRBJ1-4,CASSGQPNEKLFF,TGTGCCAGCTCGGGACAGCCTAATGAAAAACTGTTTTTT
.,TRBV5-8,.,16,TRBJ1-4,CASSYDPRLINEKLFF,TGTGCCAGCAGCTATGACCCCAGACTGATTAATGAAAAACTGTTTTTT
.,TRBV28,TRBD2,18,TRBJ2-3,CASSYAGLAGGPADTQYF,TGTGCCAGCAGTTATGCGGGACTAGCGGGAGGGCCAGCAGATACGCAGTATTTT
once,TRBV7-2,.,12,TRBJ1-2,CASTSPGTRYTF,TGTGCCAGCACCTCCCCGGGAACACGCTACACCTTC
.,TRBV10-1,TRBD2,15,TRBJ2-1,CASRGGLVSYNEQFF,TGCGCCAGCCGGGGGGGACTAGTATCCTACAATGAGCAGTTCTTC
.,TRBV5-1,.,15,TRBJ2-1,CASNFVQGGSNEQFF,TGCGCCAGCAACTTCGTGCAAGGAGGCAGCAATGAGCAGTTCTTC
.,TRBV18,.,13,TRBJ1-2,CASFAGDNYGYTF,TGTGCCAGCTTTGCAGGGGATAACTATGGCTACACCTTC
.,TRBV10-1,TRBD2,15,TRBJ2-7,CASRGRDGITYEQYF,TGCGCCAGCAGGGGGAGGGATGGGATTACCTACGAGCAGTACTTC
.,TRBV28,TRBD1,14,TRBJ2-5,CASSLRQGAETQYF,TGTGCCAGCAGTCTACGACAGGGGGCGGAGACCCAGTACTTC
.,TRBV29-1,.,13,TRBJ2-4,CSDRILAKNIQYF,TGCAGCGACCGCATACTAGCCAAAAACATTCAGTACTTC
.,TRBV7-3,TRBD2,17,TRBJ2-1,CASSSSGGSGGAGGQFF,TGTGCCAGCAGCTCCTCCGGGGGTAGCGGGGGGGCGGGGGGGCAGTTCTTC
.,TRBV7-9,.,13,TRBJ1-5,CASSTGLLGPQHF,TGTGCCAGCAGCACGGGGTTACTGGGGCCCCAGCATTTT
.,TRBV6-5,TRBD1,15,TRBJ2-1,CASRPPGDRGNEQFF,TGTGCCAGCAGGCCACCGGGAGACAGGGGGAATGAGCAGTTCTTC
.,TRBV15,.,12,TRBJ1-1,CATTARDTEAFF,TGTGCCACCACAGCCCGGGACACTGAAGCTTTCTTT
.,TRBV7-2,.,14,TRBJ1-2,CASSLGSGSYGYTF,TGTGCCAGCAGCTTAGGGTCGGGAAGCTATGGCTACACCTTC
.,TRBV7-9,.,14,TRBJ1-4,CASSFSGADEKLFF,TGTGCCAGCAGCTTCTCTGGGGCGGATGAAAAACTGTTTTTT
.,TRBV7-2,TRBD2,18,TRBJ2-3,CASSLATLAGKYTDTQYF,TGTGCCAGCAGCTTAGCAACTCTAGCGGGGAAATACACAGATACGCAGTATTTT
.,TRBV28,.,14,TRBJ2-7,CASSSTAEGGEQYF,TGTGCCAGCAGTTCGACCGCCGAGGGAGGCGAGCAGTACTTC
.,TRBV28,.,15,TRBJ1-2,CASSSSPGQGYGYTF,TGTGCCAGCAGTTCATCCCCCGGGCAGGGGTATGGCTACACCTTC